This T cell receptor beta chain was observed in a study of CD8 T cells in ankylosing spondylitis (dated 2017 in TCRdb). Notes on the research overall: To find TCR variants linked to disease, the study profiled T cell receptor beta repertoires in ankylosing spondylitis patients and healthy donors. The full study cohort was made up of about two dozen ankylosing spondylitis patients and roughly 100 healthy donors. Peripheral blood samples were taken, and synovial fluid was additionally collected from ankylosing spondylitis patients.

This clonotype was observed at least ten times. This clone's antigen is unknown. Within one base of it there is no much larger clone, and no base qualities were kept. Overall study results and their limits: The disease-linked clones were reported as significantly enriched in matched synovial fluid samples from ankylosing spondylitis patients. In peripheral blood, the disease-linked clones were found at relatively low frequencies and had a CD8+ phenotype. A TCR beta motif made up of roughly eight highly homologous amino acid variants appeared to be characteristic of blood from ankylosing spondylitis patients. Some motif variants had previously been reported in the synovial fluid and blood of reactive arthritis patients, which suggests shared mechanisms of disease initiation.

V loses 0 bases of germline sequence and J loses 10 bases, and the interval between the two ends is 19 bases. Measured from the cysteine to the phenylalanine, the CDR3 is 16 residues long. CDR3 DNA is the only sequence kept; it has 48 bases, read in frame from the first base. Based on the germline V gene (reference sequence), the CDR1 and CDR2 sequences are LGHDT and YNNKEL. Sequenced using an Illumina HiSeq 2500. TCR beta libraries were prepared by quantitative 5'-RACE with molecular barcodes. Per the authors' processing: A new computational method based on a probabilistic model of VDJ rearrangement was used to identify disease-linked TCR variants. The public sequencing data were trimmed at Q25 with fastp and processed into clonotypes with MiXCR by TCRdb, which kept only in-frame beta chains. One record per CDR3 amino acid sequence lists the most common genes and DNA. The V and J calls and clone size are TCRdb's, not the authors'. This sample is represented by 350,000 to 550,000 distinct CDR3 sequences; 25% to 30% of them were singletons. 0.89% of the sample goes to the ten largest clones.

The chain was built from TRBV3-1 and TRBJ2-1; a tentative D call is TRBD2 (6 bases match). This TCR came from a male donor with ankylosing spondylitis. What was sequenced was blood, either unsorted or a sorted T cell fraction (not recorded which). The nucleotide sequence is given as TGTGCCAGCAGCCAAGATTCGGGACTGCATGCTGAGGAGCAGTTCTTC. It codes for CASSQDSGLHAEEQFF.